Described below is a single T cell receptor beta chain sequence and its context. Some clones are missing from TCRdb's copy, which holds only in-frame ones; the method was immunoSEQ multiplex PCR. The table lists fewer than 50,000 clones, 88% of them singletons. This specimen comes from a study of memory CD8 T cells in hepatitis C reinfection. Time point defined: peak reinfection, 3 to 8 weeks after reinfection detection. TCR sequencing was done directly ex vivo on sorted cells, without expansion in vitro. In germline, CDR1 is SGHAT, CDR2 FQNNGV. The trim removed 5 bases at V and 0 bases at J, leaving 7 bases unmatched. The CDR3 has 15 amino acids.

The rearrangement links TRBV11-2 to TRBJ2-7, with 7 bases identical to TRBD2. The sequence was collected from a man aged 18 to 29 with hepatitis C virus infection. What was sequenced was naive CD8+ T cells sorted from blood. The DNA of the CDR3 is TGTGCCAGCAGCCTAGCGGTTCGGAGCTCCTACGAGCAGTACTTC. Translating gives CASSLAVRSSYEQYF.